A single sample gave rise to the 23 T cell receptor beta chains below, sequenced in a study of early T cells in non-severe SARS-CoV-2 infection. One entry per CDR3 protein, called by TCRdb with MiXCR from the 5' RACE reads. The sample lists 45,000 to 50,000 distinct CDR3 sequences; around 6.5% were seen once. The source material was whole blood, sampled at baseline. The receptors stem from an adult who was a healthcare worker with PCR-confirmed SARS-CoV-2 infection or an uninfected control (not recorded which).

The J gene is TRBJ2-4, the V gene TRBV29-1; TRBD1 matches at 8 bases. V gave up 5 bases and J gave up 2 bases; unmatched junction bases: 5. Germline assignment: CDR1 SQVTM and CDR2 ANQGSEA. The CDR3 length is 14 residues. As DNA, the CDR3 is TGCAGCGTTTCATCAGGGGGCTCCAAAAACATTCAGTACTTC. It yields the protein CSVSSGGSKNIQYF.

This clonotype showed up many times. The genes are TRBV18 and TRBJ2-1, with D possibly TRBD2 on 6 matching bases. Germline CDR1 is KGHSH and CDR2 is LQKENI. Between the trimmed V and J ends, which lost 4 bases and 12 bases, there was a span of 13 bases. CDR3 length equals 12 residues. The CDR3 DNA reads as TGTGCCAGCTCACGCGACGAGGGACTGCAGTTCTTC. Translation gives CASSRDEGLQFF.

The chain has TRBV2 and TRBJ2-5; weak D call: TRBD1 (6 bases). V was clipped by 8 bases and J by 2 bases, with 15 bases between them. Germline CDR1 and CDR2: SNHLY and FYNNEI. The CDR3 has 14 residues. For the CDR3, the DNA is TGTGCCAGCTACCTAACAGGGTTTCAAGAGACCCAGTACTTC. It codes for CASYLTGFQETQYF.

The genes are TRBV5-1 and TRBJ2-3; 7 nucleotides match TRBD2. This CDR3 spans 15 amino acids. J lost 0 bases, V lost 0 bases, and 1 base had no gene match. Germline loops: CDR1 SGHRS, CDR2 YFSETQ. The CDR3 DNA reads TGCGCCAGCAGCTTGGAACTAGCGAGCACAGATACGCAGTATTTT. Translated, it gives CASSLELASTDTQYF. Combining the CDR3 with reference TRBV5-1 and TRBJ2-3 gives the whole variable domain KAGVTQTPRYLIKTRGQQVTLSCSPISGHRSVSWYQQTPGQGLQFLFEYFSETQRNKGNFPGRFSGRQFSNSRSEMNVSTLELGDSALYLCASSLELASTDTQYFGPGTRLTVL.

In this sample, this clonotype turned up a few times. The chain combines TRBV7-3 with TRBJ2-1; D may match TRBD1 or TRBD2 (6 bases each). The CDR3 spans 13 residues. The germline V gene has CDR1 SGHTA and CDR2 FQGTGA. Trimming cost V 5 bases and J 10 bases, with 15 bases left between them. CDR3 region: CASSPNEGGEQFF. The CDR3 DNA reads TGTGCCAGCAGCCCCAATGAGGGGGGCGAGCAGTTCTTC.

There are many counts of this clonotype. The chain couples TRBV2 to TRBJ2-7; D remains ambiguous. There are 15 residues in the CDR3. From germline, CDR1 is SNHLY and CDR2 FYNNEI. V was clipped by 3 bases and J by 1 base, with 13 bases between them. The CDR3, as DNA: TGTGCCAGCAGTGAGGACCACATGCCGTCCTACGAGCAGTACTTC. Protein product: CASSEDHMPSYEQYF.

This clonotype was detected only a few times. The CDR3 coding sequence is TGCGCCAGCAGCGACGGACGCGTTCGGGGGGAGCAGTACTTC. Translated: CASSDGRVRGEQYF. V usage is TRBV5-1 and J usage is TRBJ2-7; maybe TRBD2 (6 bases). Trimming pared 4 bases from V and 7 bases from J, leaving 18 bases between. The CDR3 has 14 amino acids. Per the germline V gene, CDR1 is SGHRS and CDR2 is YFSETQ.

This clonotype came up a few times. The rearrangement joins TRBV28 to TRBJ2-7; 9 nucleotides line up with TRBD2. CDR3 length: 17 amino acids. The germline gives CDR1 MDHEN, CDR2 SYDVKM. V lost 3 bases, J lost 3 bases, and 12 bases stayed unmatched. The CDR3 DNA sequence: TGTGCCAGCAGTTTGGCTGGGGTAGCGGGAGTGTTCTACGAGCAGTACTTC. Translation: CASSLAGVAGVFYEQYF.

This clonotype appeared a few times. The V gene is TRBV4-2, the J gene TRBJ2-7; D not resolved. This CDR3 comprises 15 residues. Trimming took 0 bases from V and 1 from J, leaving 10 bases between them. The germline CDR1 and CDR2 sequences are LGHNA and YNFKEQ. The CDR3, as DNA: TGTGCCAGCAGCCAAGAGTTAAAGGGATCCTACGAGCAGTACTTC. It is translated as CASSQELKGSYEQYF.

This clonotype was detected many times. V is TRBV14 and J is TRBJ1-5; the match to TRBD1 covers 7 bases. V lost 5 bases, J lost 5 bases, and 9 bases stayed unmatched. Germline V gene data show CDR1 as SGHDN and CDR2 as FVKESK. The CDR3 contains 15 residues. In DNA, the CDR3 is TGTGCCAGCAGCTCCCGGGACAGACAATATCAGCCCCAGCATTTT. Translation gives CASSSRDRQYQPQHF.

This clonotype has ten or more counts. Written as DNA, the CDR3 is TGCAGTGCTAGAGATGTGAGTAGCGGGAGGGTTGAGCAGTACTTC. Protein sequence: CSARDVSSGRVEQYF. This sequence joins TRBV20-1 and TRBJ2-7, with TRBD2 identical over 11 bases. This CDR3 spans 15 amino acids. V trimming: 0 bases; J trimming: 7 bases; junction bases outside the gene matches: 8. Germline CDR1 is DFQATT and CDR2 is SNEGSKA (reference sequence).

There are a few counts of this clonotype. The chain employs TRBV19 and TRBJ2-1; D not resolved. Trimming stripped 1 base from V and 6 bases from J, with 10 bases between. CDR3 length equals 14 residues. Germline V lookup: CDR1 LNHDA, CDR2 SQIVND (reference sequence). The CDR3 nucleotides read TGTGCCAGTAGTATAGGCGGCCCGGGCAATGAGCAGTTCTTC. This sequence encodes CASSIGGPGNEQFF.

This clonotype appeared a few times. J is TRBJ2-3 and V is TRBV10-3; 7 bases are shared with TRBD2. The ends lost 10 bases at V and 6 bases at J; junction bases unmatched: 10. The CDR3 runs 13 residues. CDR1 and CDR2 (germline): ENHRY, SYGVKD. CDR3 sequence: CATYEAGADTQYF. The DNA of the CDR3 is TGTGCCACGTACGAGGCGGGAGCCGATACGCAGTATTTT.

The sample holds a few counts of this clonotype. The genes are TRBV6-1 and TRBJ1-5; D uncertain. Trimming left V 7 bases short and J 7 bases short, with 14 bases between. The CDR3 sequence is 13 residues long. Germline CDR1 is MNHNS and CDR2 is SASEGT. The CDR3 DNA is TGTGCCAGCACAACTTCTTCGGGGCAGCCCCAGCATTTT. Protein product: CASTTSSGQPQHF.

This clonotype was seen repeatedly, ten times or more. The rearrangement links TRBV4-3 to TRBJ2-1; 9 bases are a match to TRBD2. Looked up from germline, CDR1 is LGHNA and CDR2 is YSLEER. CDR3 length equals 18 residues. The junction had 13 bases not matched to a gene; V was cut back by 1 base and J by 6 bases. In nucleotides, the CDR3 is TGCGCCAGCAGCCAAGCCCCAGGGGGAGCGGGAGGCCGCAATGAGCAGTTCTTC. Translation gives CASSQAPGGAGGRNEQFF.

This clonotype has more than one count but fewer than ten. The chain joins TRBV18 to TRBJ2-5; no definite D call. V lost 4 bases and J 3 bases, leaving 15 bases between the germline ends. Looked up from germline, CDR1 is KGHSH and CDR2 is LQKENI. This CDR3 region has 15 residues. This CDR3 reads CASSLITGEKETQYF. The CDR3 coding sequence is TGTGCCAGCTCACTAATCACTGGGGAAAAAGAGACCCAGTACTTC.

The rearrangement links TRBV28 to TRBJ2-4; D is possibly TRBD1 (5 bases). The CDR3 covers 16 residues. Germline V gene data show CDR1 as MDHEN and CDR2 as SYDVKM. Trimming took 6 bases from V and 1 from J, leaving 16 bases between them. The CDR3 spells CASSPTYRFAKNIQYF. The CDR3 region has the DNA TGTGCCAGCAGCCCGACTTACAGGTTCGCCAAAAACATTCAGTACTTC.

This chain uses TRBV7-6 with TRBJ2-7, with TRBD1 matching 9 bases. CDR1 SGHVS and CDR2 FNYEAQ come from the germline V gene. The CDR3 loop spans 15 amino acids. Losses at the gene ends were 5 bases for V and 3 bases for J; bases not matched to a gene: 8. In DNA, the CDR3 is TGTGCCAGCAGCCGCCGGCGGGACAGGGTCTACGAGCAGTACTTC. This translates into CASSRRRDRVYEQYF.

Remarks on this clonotype: This clone may be a read error of a much larger clone one base away. The chain's CDR3 is CSGIGGSGNPIYF. In nucleotides, the CDR3 is TGCAGCGGAATCGGAGGATCTGGAAACCCCATATATTTT. The rearrangement uses TRBV29-1 and TRBJ1-3, with D unclear. CDR1 SQVTM and CDR2 ANQGSEA come from the germline V gene. CDR3 size: 13 residues.

This clonotype occurred a few times. This CDR3 is CASQDLALYEQYF. The CDR3 nucleotides are TGTGCCAGCCAGGACCTGGCTTTGTACGAGCAGTACTTC. The V gene is TRBV28, the J gene TRBJ2-7; D unclear. V shed 8 bases and J shed 4 bases, with 15 bases lying between them. Germline V gene data show CDR1 as MDHEN and CDR2 as SYDVKM. CDR3 length equals 13 residues.

The sample holds many counts of this clonotype. The chain has TRBV7-9 and TRBJ2-7, with 11 bases lining up with TRBD2. CDR3 length: 15 residues. V gave up 0 bases and J gave up 5 bases; unmatched junction bases: 3. Germline V lookup: CDR1 SEHNR, CDR2 FQNEAQ (reference sequence). In DNA, the CDR3 is TGTGCCAGCAGCTTAGCCCTAGCGGGAGGCAACGAGCAGTACTTC. It codes for CASSLALAGGNEQYF.

The table lists this clonotype with a few counts. The chain carries TRBV10-3 and TRBJ2-5; the match to TRBD2 covers 8 bases. The length of the CDR3 is 14 residues. The V gene end was trimmed by 7 bases and the J gene end by 4 bases; junction bases not matched to a gene: 8. CDR1 is ENHRY and CDR2 is SYGVKD in the germline V gene. The CDR3 region has the DNA TGTGCCATCAATATTGGACTAGCCTCAGAGACCCAGTACTTC. This gives the protein CAINIGLASETQYF.

This clonotype showed up many times. The rearrangement links TRBV29-1 to TRBJ2-1, with D perhaps TRBD2 (5 bases). Per the germline V gene, CDR1 is SQVTM and CDR2 is ANQGSEA. The CDR3 is made up of 15 amino acids. The germline V and J ends were trimmed by 4 bases and 0 bases, with 13 bases remaining between them. The CDR3 reads CSVGLATISYNEQFF. The DNA for the CDR3 is TGCAGCGTTGGGTTAGCGACGATCTCCTACAATGAGCAGTTCTTC.